At least ten counts were recorded for the clone carrying this T cell receptor (beta chain). The source material, RNA transcripts, was used to amplify TCR beta CDR3 regions. The primer set for the first-round RT-PCR of the TCR CDR3 was HTBI. TCRdb re-analysed the multiplex PCR reads in MiXCR, keeping a single row per CDR3 protein. The table lists 200,000 to 250,000 distinct CDR3 sequences, about 17% of them singletons. The source of the sample is a study of T cells in Graves' hyperthyroidism and ophthalmopathy. The sequenced material came from blood. This clonotype originated in a woman between 18 and 29 years old with Graves' ophthalmopathy.

Here the CDR3 reads CAWKPRTAANYGYTF. DNA for the CDR3: TGTGCCTGGAAGCCTAGGACAGCGGCTAACTATGGCTACACCTTC. The chain recombines TRBV30 with TRBJ1-2; D may be TRBD1 (6 bases). V shed 4 bases and J shed 0 bases, with 15 bases lying between them. CDR1 GTSNPN and CDR2 SVGIG come from the germline V gene (reference sequence). The CDR3 is made up of 15 amino acids.